Sequencing of this T cell receptor beta chain was carried out in a study of cytomegalovirus exposure and HLA in healthy donors. In regard to this clone: Its antigen is not identified.

Trimming pared 8 bases from V and 0 bases from J, leaving 14 bases between. Germline CDR1 MNHEY, CDR2 SMNVEV (reference sequence). The CDR3 consists of 15 residues. Study-level findings and limits: Trimming of TCR beta V- and J-genes showed a link, identified in a later analysis, to a missense DCLRE1C variant. Most sequenced TCRs were rare (though some public TCRs occurred in many donors). As was reported, the HLA-A and HLA-B alleles of most subjects were accurately predicted from TCR beta sequences.

Nominal health characterized the donors when sampled, though unrecorded immune exposures were likely. Vbeta (60) and Jbeta (13) primers were used in the PCR. The table came from immunoSEQ multiplex PCR; TCRdb's copy has only in-frame clones and leaves some out. The sample yields approximately 200,000 clones, 80% to 85% seen once. This TCR was sampled from a woman between 50 and 59 years old in good health and CMV-seropositive. Sequencing was performed on PBMCs. V is TRBV27 and J is TRBJ2-1; D remains unclear. The DNA for the CDR3 is TGTGCCAGCGGCCTTACGGGTTCCTCCTACAATGAGCAGTTCTTC. Its protein is CASGLTGSSYNEQFF.